What follows are 26 T cell receptor beta chains derived from one specimen sequenced in a study of blood T cell repertoires in COVID-19. Clones were sequenced by immunoSEQ multiplex PCR, and TCRdb holds only the in-frame ones, with some missing. In the table there are 200,000 to 250,000 clones, 75% to 85% of which are singletons. Source material: peripheral blood. The receptors were gathered from a woman aged 25 to 39 with COVID-19, enrolled during active disease.

J is TRBJ2-7 and V is TRBV4-3; D is possibly TRBD2 (5 bases). V lost 0 bases, J lost 5 bases, and 20 bases lay in between. The CDR3 is made up of 17 amino acids. Germline V gene sequence: CDR1 LGHNA, CDR2 YSLEER. Written as DNA, the CDR3 is TGCGCCAGCAGCCAAGATTTAAACGGGGTAAGGGTCGACGAGCAGTACTTC. It is translated as CASSQDLNGVRVDEQYF.

This clone was recorded a few times. DNA of the CDR3: TGTGCCAGCGGACAGGGGGATCAGCCCCAGCATTTT. Protein: CASGQGDQPQHF. V and J are TRBV6-5 and TRBJ1-5; 10 nucleotides line up with TRBD1. Trimming cost V 8 bases and J 5 bases; bases outside gene matches: 0. Germline V lookup: CDR1 MNHEY, CDR2 SVGAGI. The CDR3 totals 12 residues.

The V gene is TRBV6-1, the J gene TRBJ2-1; D perhaps matches TRBD1 (6 bases). This CDR3 has 14 residues. V lost 1 base and J lost 12, with 16 bases in between. Germline V gene data show CDR1 as MNHNS and CDR2 as SASEGT. DNA of the CDR3: TGTGCCAGCAGTGAAGGCTCAGGGGAGAGGGGGCAGTTCTTC. This encodes CASSEGSGERGQFF.

In this sample, this clone turned up a few times. The J gene is TRBJ2-1, the V gene TRBV14, with 10 bases identical to TRBD2. This CDR3 has 16 residues. Looked up from germline, CDR1 is SGHDN and CDR2 is FVKESK. The ends lost 4 bases at V and 8 bases at J; junction bases unmatched: 11. The CDR3 DNA is TGTGCCAGCAGCCGGACTAGCGGTGGCCCGGGGGATGAGCAGTTCTTC. It yields the protein CASSRTSGGPGDEQFF.

The chain recombines TRBV30 with TRBJ2-7; 8 bases line up with TRBD1. After removal of 5 bases from V and 2 bases from J, the junction contained 5 bases not matched to a gene. CDR3 length equals 13 residues. The V gene's germline CDR1 is GTSNPN and CDR2 SVGIG (reference sequence). The CDR3 nucleotides are TGTGCCTGGGCGGGGACAGGAGCCTACGAGCAGTACTTC. The encoded protein is CAWAGTGAYEQYF. Drawing the rest from reference TRBV30 and TRBJ2-7, the complete variable domain is SQTIHQWPATLVQPVGSPLSLECTVEGTSNPNLYWYRQAAGRGLQLLFYSVGIGQISSEVPQNLSASRPQDRQFILSSKKLLLSDSGFYLCAWAGTGAYEQYFGPGTRLTVT.

The V and J genes are TRBV29-1 and TRBJ1-1; D gene ambiguous. Trimming left V 4 bases short and J 3 bases short, with 9 bases between. Germline-derived CDR1 and CDR2 are SQVTM and ANQGSEA. There are 12 residues in the CDR3. CDR3 sequence: CSVAEGHTEAFF. The CDR3 DNA reads TGCAGCGTTGCGGAGGGCCACACTGAAGCTTTCTTT.

The chain has TRBV5-4 and TRBJ1-1; 8 bases fit TRBD1. The CDR3 sequence is 14 residues long. Trimming at V came to 4 bases and at J to 3 bases, leaving 5 bases not matched to a gene. From germline, CDR1 is SGHNT and CDR2 YYREEE (reference sequence). The CDR3 protein is CASSAGGRDTEAFF. The CDR3 bases are TGTGCCAGCAGCGCAGGGGGCAGGGACACTGAAGCTTTCTTT.

The V call is TRBV18, the J call TRBJ2-7; TRBD1 is a possible D gene (6 bases). Trimming pared 3 bases from V and 0 bases from J, leaving 9 bases between. This CDR3 has 14 residues. The germline V gene encodes CDR1 KGHSH and CDR2 LQKENI. The CDR3 sequence: CASSPMDSSYEQYF. DNA of the CDR3: TGTGCCAGCTCACCCATGGACAGCTCCTACGAGCAGTACTTC.

This clone was seen a single time. The rearrangement uses TRBV29-1 and TRBJ2-1; 8 bases match TRBD1. The CDR3 totals 12 residues. Germline CDR1 SQVTM, CDR2 ANQGSEA. Losses at the gene ends were 8 bases for V and 6 bases for J; bases not matched to a gene: 6. The CDR3 here is CSLRTGSNEQFF. The DNA for the CDR3 is TGCAGCCTCCGGACAGGGAGCAATGAGCAGTTCTTC.

This chain links TRBV6-6 with TRBJ2-1, with 14 bases lining up with TRBD2. Germline CDR1 reads MNHNY; CDR2 reads SVGAGI (reference sequence). This CDR3 has 16 amino acids. J gave up 7 bases and V 5 bases, and 7 bases lay outside the gene matches. Here the CDR3 reads CASSTQTSGRGNEQFF. Here the CDR3 DNA reads TGTGCCAGCAGTACTCAGACTAGCGGGAGGGGGAATGAGCAGTTCTTC.

J is TRBJ2-5 and V is TRBV4-2, with TRBD2 matching over 8 bases. CDR1 LGHNA and CDR2 YNFKEQ come from the germline V gene. This CDR3 is built from 15 residues. Trimming took 4 bases from V and 2 from J; bases not matched to a gene: 6. The CDR3 here is CASSRELAEQETQYF. In DNA, the CDR3 is TGTGCCAGCAGCCGGGAACTAGCGGAGCAAGAGACCCAGTACTTC.

The chain links TRBV5-1 to TRBJ2-5; 7 nucleotides agree with TRBD2. Per germline, CDR1 SGHRS and CDR2 YFSETQ. The CDR3 is 15 residues long. The trim removed 3 bases at V and 5 bases at J, leaving 10 bases unmatched. CDR3 residues: CASSSSGKPGETQYF. Here the CDR3 DNA reads TGCGCCAGCAGCTCAAGCGGGAAACCGGGTGAGACCCAGTACTTC. Supplemented by reference TRBV5-1 and TRBJ2-5, the full variable domain reads KAGVTQTPRYLIKTRGQQVTLSCSPISGHRSVSWYQQTPGQGLQFLFEYFSETQRNKGNFPGRFSGRQFSNSRSEMNVSTLELGDSALYLCASSSSGKPGETQYFGPGTRLLVL.

The rearrangement uses TRBV19 and TRBJ2-3, with TRBD2 identical over 11 bases. The germline CDR1 and CDR2 sequences are LNHDA and SQIVND (reference sequence). V was pared by 7 bases and J by 0 bases, with 9 bases of the junction left unmatched. The CDR3 loop spans 17 amino acids. CDR3 residues: CASTASGRRRSTDTQYF. The CDR3 DNA follows: TGTGCCAGTACGGCTAGCGGGAGGAGAAGGAGCACAGATACGCAGTATTTT.

This sequence joins TRBV7-8 and TRBJ1-3; D may be TRBD1 (6 bases). The germline V and J ends were trimmed by 5 bases and 1 base, with 15 bases remaining between them. CDR1 is SGHVS and CDR2 is FQNEAQ in the germline V gene. There are 16 residues in the CDR3. For the CDR3, the DNA is TGTGCCAGCAGCCTTCAACAGGGAAGTTCTGGAAACACCATATATTTT. Amino acids: CASSLQQGSSGNTIYF.

The chain combines TRBV7-9 with TRBJ1-2; no clear D gene. V was clipped by 5 bases and J by 6 bases, with 22 bases between them. CDR1 SEHNR and CDR2 FQNEAQ come from the germline V gene (reference sequence). CDR3 length: 16 residues. CDR3 sequence: CASSVGVVVLKDGYTF. The DNA for the CDR3 is TGTGCCAGCAGCGTAGGTGTCGTCGTACTAAAGGATGGCTACACCTTC. The whole variable domain, filled in from reference TRBV7-9 and TRBJ1-2, reads DTGVSQNPRHKITKRGQNVTFRCDPISEHNRLYWYRQTLGQGPEFLTYFQNEAQLEKSRLLSDRFSAERPKGSFSTLEIQRTEQGDSAMYLCASSVGVVVLKDGYTFGSGTRLTVV.

The gene calls are TRBV24-1 and TRBJ2-7; 8 nucleotides agree with TRBD1. Trimming removed 3 bases from V and 5 bases from J; junction bases left unmatched: 11. Germline lookup yields CDR1 KGHDR and CDR2 SFDVKD. This CDR3 is 16 amino acids long. The chain's CDR3 is CATSDAQTGVGNEQYF. Here the CDR3 DNA reads TGTGCCACCAGTGATGCGCAGACAGGGGTCGGGAACGAGCAGTACTTC.

The rearrangement uses TRBV9 and TRBJ1-1; possibly TRBD1 for D (6 bases). The V gene lost 0 bases and the J gene lost 6 bases, with 12 bases spanning the gap. CDR3 length: 14 residues. Germline values: CDR1 SGDLS, CDR2 YYNGEE. The CDR3 is CASSVVSGTSEAFF. DNA of the CDR3: TGTGCCAGCAGCGTAGTATCCGGGACATCTGAAGCTTTCTTT.

The V gene is TRBV11-3, the J gene TRBJ2-2; 9 bases agree with TRBD2. In germline, CDR1 is SGHNT, CDR2 YENEEA. This CDR3 region has 16 residues. Germline trimming cut 1 base from V and 1 base from J; bases unmatched to any gene: 1. CDR3 residues: CASSLVLAGNTGELFF. In nucleotides, the CDR3 is TGTGCCAGCAGCTTAGTACTAGCGGGGAACACCGGGGAGCTGTTTTTT.

The CDR3 loop is CASSQGTKGALSYEQYF. The CDR3 DNA reads TGTGCCAGCAGCCAAGGCACTAAGGGGGCTCTTTCCTACGAGCAGTACTTC. The gene calls are TRBV14 and TRBJ2-7, with 7 bases that match TRBD1. The CDR3 covers 17 residues. Germline trimming cut 1 base from V and 1 base from J; bases unmatched to any gene: 10. From germline, CDR1 is SGHDN and CDR2 FVKESK.

The chain recombines TRBV7-2 with TRBJ2-5, with TRBD1 identical over 8 bases. Germline V CDR1 and CDR2: SGHTA, FQGNSA. V lost 3 bases, J lost 1 base, and 1 base stayed unmatched. This CDR3 spans 14 amino acids. The CDR3 region has the DNA TGTGCCAGCAGCTTCGGACAGGGCCAAGAGACCCAGTACTTC. Translating gives CASSFGQGQETQYF. Together with reference TRBV7-2 and TRBJ2-5, the CDR3 gives the full variable domain: GAGVSQSPSNKVTEKGKDVELRCDPISGHTALYWYRQSLGQGLEFLIYFQGNSAPDKSGLPSDRFSAERTGGSVSTLTIQRTQQEDSAVYLCASSFGQGQETQYFGPGTRLLVL.

This clone was seen only a few times. The chain joins TRBV2 to TRBJ2-5; weak D call: TRBD2 (7 bases). The length of the CDR3 is 14 residues. Between the trimmed V and J ends, which lost 1 base and 5 bases, there was a span of 11 bases. Germline CDR1 is SNHLY and CDR2 is FYNNEI. CDR3 in DNA: TGTGCCAGCAGTGAAGGGGGGGGCGGGGAGACCCAGTACTTC. It translates to CASSEGGGGETQYF.

In this sample, this clone turned up once. V gene TRBV5-1 combines with J gene TRBJ1-4, with D perhaps TRBD1 (6 bases). The CDR3 runs 16 residues. From germline, CDR1 is SGHRS and CDR2 YFSETQ. V was trimmed by 0 bases and J by 7 bases, leaving 16 bases between them. The CDR3 protein is CASSLATGTKGEKLFF. As DNA, the CDR3 is TGCGCCAGCAGCTTGGCCACCGGGACAAAGGGTGAAAAACTGTTTTTT. The entire variable domain, with the rest obtained from reference TRBV5-1 and TRBJ1-4, is as follows: KAGVTQTPRYLIKTRGQQVTLSCSPISGHRSVSWYQQTPGQGLQFLFEYFSETQRNKGNFPGRFSGRQFSNSRSEMNVSTLELGDSALYLCASSLATGTKGEKLFFGSGTQLSVL.

The gene calls are TRBV10-3 and TRBJ2-4; 7 nucleotides match TRBD1. The length of the CDR3 is 18 residues. Germline values: CDR1 ENHRY, CDR2 SYGVKD. After removal of 1 base from V and 0 bases from J, the junction contained 9 bases not matched to a gene. The CDR3 DNA sequence: TGTGCCATCAGTGAGTTCGGACAGGCTGGTCTAGCCAAAAACATTCAGTACTTC. Its translation: CAISEFGQAGLAKNIQYF.

V usage is TRBV7-3 and J usage is TRBJ2-1, with TRBD1 identical over 7 bases. Germline lookup yields CDR1 SGHTA and CDR2 FQGTGA. With 4 bases clipped from V and 7 bases from J, the junction kept 13 bases outside the gene matches. CDR3 length: 16 amino acids. Here the CDR3 DNA reads TGTGCCAGCAGCTCTCACCGGGACAGAAGGCGGAATGAGCAGTTCTTC. Its translation is CASSSHRDRRRNEQFF.

In this sample, this clone turned up many times. V and J are TRBV18 and TRBJ2-1, with 7 positions matching TRBD1. The CDR3 is 15 residues long. The V segment lost 2 bases and the J segment 4 bases; nucleotides outside the gene matches: 5. Germline CDR1 is KGHSH and CDR2 is LQKENI. The CDR3 sequence: CASSPEGAGYNEQFF. CDR3 bases: TGTGCCAGCTCACCAGAGGGGGCGGGTTACAATGAGCAGTTCTTC. Full variable domain (missing parts from reference TRBV18 and TRBJ2-1): NAGVMQNPRHLVRRRGQEARLRCSPMKGHSHVYWYRQLPEEGLKFMVYLQKENIIDESGMPKERFSAEFPKEGPSILRIQQVVRGDSAAYFCASSPEGAGYNEQFFGPGTRLTVL.

The rearrangement links TRBV7-6 to TRBJ1-3, with TRBD1 matching over 8 bases. Germline V gene sequence: CDR1 SGHVS, CDR2 FNYEAQ. There are 17 residues in the CDR3. V shed 2 bases, J shed 4 bases, and the junction held 10 bases outside the gene matches. The CDR3 loop reads CASSLTPRTGMGNTIYF. The CDR3, as DNA: TGTGCCAGCAGCTTAACCCCTAGGACAGGGATGGGAAACACCATATATTTT. Combining the CDR3 with reference TRBV7-6 and TRBJ1-3 gives the whole variable domain GAGVSQSPRYKVTKRGQDVALRCDPISGHVSLYWYRQALGQGPEFLTYFNYEAQQDKSGLPNDRFSAERPEGSISTLTIQRTEQRDSAMYRCASSLTPRTGMGNTIYFGEGSWLTVV.